The rows below give T cell receptor beta chains drawn from one sample of a study of early T cells in non-severe SARS-CoV-2 infection. TCRdb re-called the 5' RACE reads with MiXCR, one entry per CDR3 protein. The data contain about 60,000 distinct CDR3 sequences, about 8.9% of them singletons. The sequenced sample consisted of whole blood. The receptors were gathered from an adult who was a healthcare worker with PCR-confirmed SARS-CoV-2 infection or an uninfected control (not recorded which). Both conserved end residues are part of each CDR3. Clone sizes are given selectively: once, few, many, or a class where the clone is expanded.

v_call	clone_size	j_call	cdr3_aa
TRBV2	-	TRBJ2-1	CASSELGPSYNEQFF
TRBV11-2	-	TRBJ1-5	CASSLGRFSAQHF
TRBV3-1	-	TRBJ2-7	CASSQGTAPWEQYF
TRBV28	-	TRBJ2-5	CASSRRRTQYF
TRBV20-1	many	TRBJ1-6	CSARGGTGVSPLHF
TRBV6-5	many	TRBJ2-7	CASSYQGQGYEQYF
TRBV7-9	few	TRBJ2-3	CASLEAGFGTQYF
TRBV7-9	many	TRBJ2-2	CASSPATSGYTGELFF
TRBV7-9	-	TRBJ2-7	CASSSKVAELYEQYF
TRBV5-1	few	TRBJ2-1	CASSSLPAGNNEQFF
TRBV7-2	many	TRBJ2-7	CASSLGVWGPEQYF
TRBV3-1	many	TRBJ2-7	CASSQEGNHYEQYF
TRBV7-2	-	TRBJ2-5	CASSLDQRRQETQYF
TRBV2	-	TRBJ2-1	CASSLTGTRRF
TRBV28	few	TRBJ2-2	CASRNAQGQANTGELFF
TRBV5-1	-	TRBJ2-3	CASSLEGQGTDTQYF
TRBV19	medium-sized	TRBJ2-2	CASSKMSGANTGELFF
TRBV4-2	many	TRBJ2-1	CASSQSTRITNNEQFF
TRBV20-1	many	TRBJ2-1	CSARLSRNEQFF
TRBV6-2/TRBV6-3	many	TRBJ1-4	CASTRQRNEKLFF
TRBV7-9	-	TRBJ2-2	CASSRDSGELFF
TRBV20-1	-	TRBJ1-6	CSARGGQNNSPLHF
TRBV29-1	once	TRBJ2-3	CSVDSGSTDTQYF
TRBV7-2	-	TRBJ2-7	CASSLVSASGKDEQYF
TRBV19	-	TRBJ2-4	CASSPVGLAKNIQYF
TRBV29-1	many	TRBJ1-1	CSSWTEGNTEAFF
TRBV20-1	few	TRBJ1-2	CSASSSGRLNYGYTF
TRBV27	-	TRBJ2-7	CASSLSSSRGYEQCF
TRBV5-1	many	TRBJ2-2	CASSLERVVTGELFF
TRBV4-3	many	TRBJ2-1	CASSPGVSKHNEQFF